These 13 T cell receptor beta chains came from one sample sequenced in a study of OX40 agonist ivuxolimab in advanced cancers. Some clones are missing from TCRdb's copy, which holds only in-frame ones; the method was immunoSEQ multiplex PCR. This table has roughly 92,000 clones, around 87% appearing once. The sample consisted of CD4+ or CD8+ T cells sorted from blood, taken in a trial of the OX40 agonist ivuxolimab. Source of these receptors: an adult with an advanced solid tumor such as melanoma, head and neck, liver or kidney cancer.

This sequence joins TRBV5-1 and TRBJ1-4, with D perhaps matching TRBD1 (5 bases). V was clipped by 4 bases and J by 3 bases, with 13 bases between them. CDR1 is SGHRS and CDR2 is YFSETQ in the germline V gene. This CDR3 is 15 amino acids long. CDR3 coding DNA: TGCGCCAGCAGCCCCACGGGGCTAGCTAATGAAAAACTGTTTTTT. Translation: CASSPTGLANEKLFF. The variable domain in full, completed from reference TRBV5-1 and TRBJ1-4, reads KAGVTQTPRYLIKTRGQQVTLSCSPISGHRSVSWYQQTPGQGLQFLFEYFSETQRNKGNFPGRFSGRQFSNSRSEMNVSTLELGDSALYLCASSPTGLANEKLFFGSGTQLSVL.

The genes are TRBV5-1 and TRBJ2-1; D ambiguous. The V end was cut by 5 bases, the J end by 1 base, with 1 base between. The CDR3 runs to 11 residues. In germline, CDR1 is SGHRS, CDR2 YFSETQ. The chain's CDR3 is CASSSYNEQFF. The DNA of the CDR3 is TGCGCCAGCAGTTCCTACAATGAGCAGTTCTTC.

The rearrangement links TRBV19 to TRBJ1-6; D unclear. V was shortened by 3 bases and J by 7 bases, with 13 bases between the two germline ends. The CDR3 spans 15 residues. Germline loops: CDR1 LNHDA, CDR2 SQIVND (reference sequence). The CDR3 DNA is TGTGCCAGTAGTATCCTCGGGTCGGGAAATTCACCCCTCCACTTT. Protein: CASSILGSGNSPLHF.

CDR3 sequence reads: CASSFRTAYEQYF. In nucleotides, the CDR3 is TGTGCCAGCAGTTTTAGGACAGCCTACGAGCAGTACTTC. The rearrangement joins TRBV27 to TRBJ2-7; D possibly corresponds to TRBD1 (6 bases). CDR1 and CDR2 (germline): MNHEY, SMNVEV (reference sequence). V was trimmed by 3 bases and J by 2 bases, leaving 8 bases between them. This CDR3 comprises 13 residues.

The genes are TRBV29-1 and TRBJ2-5; TRBD1 or TRBD2 may be the D gene (7 bases each). The V end lost 8 bases, the J end lost 4 bases, and 11 bases lay between the germline ends. CDR1 and CDR2 (germline): SQVTM, ANQGSEA. This CDR3 is 11 amino acids long. This chain's CDR3 is CSQGEGETQYF. CDR3 coding DNA: TGCAGCCAGGGGGAGGGAGAGACCCAGTACTTC.

CDR3 coding DNA: TGTGCCAGCAGCCGGACAGGGGCTGGAAACACCATATATTTT. Encoded protein: CASSRTGAGNTIYF. The chain has TRBV14 and TRBJ1-3; TRBD1 aligns across 9 bases. The CDR3 covers 14 residues. In germline, CDR1 is SGHDN, CDR2 FVKESK. The V and J ends lost 4 bases and 2 bases, in that order; junction bases with no gene match: 0.

The J gene is TRBJ2-3, the V gene TRBV7-9; D remains unclear. V was shortened by 0 bases and J by 0 bases, with 4 bases between the two germline ends. The CDR3 spans 14 residues. The germline CDR1 and CDR2 sequences are SEHNR and FQNEAQ (reference sequence). Here the CDR3 DNA reads TGTGCCAGCAGCTTAGCAGGGAGCACAGATACGCAGTATTTT. Its translation: CASSLAGSTDTQYF. The full variable domain, in which reference TRBV7-9 and TRBJ2-3 provide the parts outside the CDR3, is DTGVSQNPRHKITKRGQNVTFRCDPISEHNRLYWYRQTLGQGPEFLTYFQNEAQLEKSRLLSDRFSAERPKGSFSTLEIQRTEQGDSAMYLCASSLAGSTDTQYFGPGTRLTVL.

The chain is built from TRBV6-1 and TRBJ1-5; D uncertain. Trimming took off 2 bases at V and 4 bases at J, with 9 bases between the two ends. This CDR3 spans 14 amino acids. Germline assignment: CDR1 MNHNS and CDR2 SASEGT. CDR3 region: CASSEFGLNQPQHF. The CDR3 DNA reads as TGTGCCAGCAGTGAATTCGGTCTTAATCAGCCCCAGCATTTT.

This rearrangement joins TRBV28 to TRBJ2-3, with D unclear. Germline loops: CDR1 MDHEN, CDR2 SYDVKM. V lost 6 bases to trimming and J lost 0 bases, with 7 bases between them. The CDR3 spans 13 residues. CDR3: CASRVGSTDTQYF. CDR3 nucleotide sequence: TGTGCCAGCAGGGTCGGGAGCACAGATACGCAGTATTTT. The full variable domain, completed using reference TRBV28 and TRBJ2-3, is DVKVTQSSRYLVKRTGEKVFLECVQDMDHENMFWYRQDPGLGLRLIYFSYDVKMKEKGDIPEGYSVSREKKERFSLILESASTNQTSMYLCASRVGSTDTQYFGPGTRLTVL.

The rearrangement joins TRBV11-2 to TRBJ2-1; 10 bases match TRBD2. Per germline, CDR1 SGHAT and CDR2 FQNNGV. The length of the CDR3 is 15 residues. The junction had 3 bases not matched to a gene; V was cut back by 1 base and J by 6 bases. Written as DNA, the CDR3 is TGTGCCAGCAGCTTAGGCCAGCGGGGGGGCAATGAGCAGTTCTTC. Protein sequence: CASSLGQRGGNEQFF.

A single count supports this clone. The chain uses TRBV28 and TRBJ2-1; maybe TRBD1 (6 bases). The length of the CDR3 is 13 residues. Trimming removed 5 bases from V and 6 bases from J, with 11 bases in between. Germline lookup yields CDR1 MDHEN and CDR2 SYDVKM. The CDR3 here is CASSVTGINEQFF. The CDR3 DNA sequence: TGTGCCAGCAGTGTAACAGGGATCAATGAGCAGTTCTTC.

In DNA form, the CDR3 reads TGCGCCAGCAGCTCCGGACAGGGCGGGCTCACCCTCGAAAAACTGTTTTTT. Translation gives CASSSGQGGLTLEKLFF. This rearrangement joins TRBV5-1 to TRBJ1-4; 8 bases are shared with TRBD1. Trimming removed 3 bases from V and 8 bases from J; junction bases left unmatched: 15. Germline V lookup: CDR1 SGHRS, CDR2 YFSETQ. The CDR3 runs to 17 residues.

V usage is TRBV30 and J usage is TRBJ1-6; the match to TRBD1 covers 8 bases. The CDR3 consists of 15 residues. Per germline, CDR1 GTSNPN and CDR2 SVGIG (reference sequence). Trimming at V came to 1 base and at J to 8 bases, leaving 7 bases not matched to a gene. The CDR3 sequence: CAWSGSDRGYSPLHF. Written as DNA, the CDR3 is TGTGCCTGGAGTGGATCTGACAGGGGTTATTCACCCCTCCACTTT.